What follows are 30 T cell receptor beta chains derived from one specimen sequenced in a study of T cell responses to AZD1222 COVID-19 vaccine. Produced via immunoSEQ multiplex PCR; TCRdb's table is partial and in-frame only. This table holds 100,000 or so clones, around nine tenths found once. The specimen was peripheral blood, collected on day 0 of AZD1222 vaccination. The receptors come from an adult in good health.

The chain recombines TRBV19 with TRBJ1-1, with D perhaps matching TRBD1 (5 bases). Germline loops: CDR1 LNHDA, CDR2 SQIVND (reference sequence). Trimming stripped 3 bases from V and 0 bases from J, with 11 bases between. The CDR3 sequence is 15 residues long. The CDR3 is CASSIKGAMNTEAFF. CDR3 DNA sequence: TGTGCCAGTAGTATTAAAGGGGCTATGAACACTGAAGCTTTCTTT.

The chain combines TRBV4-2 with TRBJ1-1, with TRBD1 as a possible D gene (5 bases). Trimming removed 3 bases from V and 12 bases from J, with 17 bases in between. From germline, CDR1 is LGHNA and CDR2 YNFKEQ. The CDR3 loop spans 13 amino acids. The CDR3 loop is CASSQRGGDRTFF. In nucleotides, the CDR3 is TGTGCCAGCAGCCAGAGGGGCGGGGATCGGACTTTCTTT.

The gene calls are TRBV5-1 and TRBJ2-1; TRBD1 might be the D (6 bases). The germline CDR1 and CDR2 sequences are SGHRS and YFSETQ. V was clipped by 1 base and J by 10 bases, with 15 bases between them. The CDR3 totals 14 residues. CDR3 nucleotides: TGCGCCAGCAGCTTGCTACGACAGGTTCGGGAGCAGTTCTTC. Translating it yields CASSLLRQVREQFF.

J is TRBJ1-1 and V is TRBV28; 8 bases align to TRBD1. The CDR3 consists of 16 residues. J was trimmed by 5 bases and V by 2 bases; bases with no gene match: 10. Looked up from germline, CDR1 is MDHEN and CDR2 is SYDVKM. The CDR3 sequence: CASSLDSRGRDTEAFF. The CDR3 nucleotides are TGTGCCAGCAGTTTAGATTCCAGGGGGCGGGATACTGAAGCTTTCTTT.

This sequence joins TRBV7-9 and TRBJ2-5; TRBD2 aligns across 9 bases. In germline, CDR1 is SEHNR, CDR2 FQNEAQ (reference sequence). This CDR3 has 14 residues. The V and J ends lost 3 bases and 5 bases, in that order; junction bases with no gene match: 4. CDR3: CASSLGLAGETQYF. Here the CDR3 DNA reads TGTGCCAGCAGCTTGGGACTAGCAGGGGAGACCCAGTACTTC.

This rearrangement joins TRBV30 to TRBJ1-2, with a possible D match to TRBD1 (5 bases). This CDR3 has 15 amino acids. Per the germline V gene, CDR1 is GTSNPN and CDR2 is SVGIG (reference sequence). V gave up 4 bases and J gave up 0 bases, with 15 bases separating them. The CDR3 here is CAWTPRGTANYGYTF. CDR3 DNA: TGTGCCTGGACACCCCGGGGCACCGCTAACTATGGCTACACCTTC.

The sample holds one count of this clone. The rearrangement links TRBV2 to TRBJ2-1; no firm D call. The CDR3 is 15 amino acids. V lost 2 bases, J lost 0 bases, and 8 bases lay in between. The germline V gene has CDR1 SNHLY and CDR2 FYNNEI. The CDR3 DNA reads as TGTGCCAGCAGTGAACCAAGGAGCTCCTACAATGAGCAGTTCTTC. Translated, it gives CASSEPRSSYNEQFF.

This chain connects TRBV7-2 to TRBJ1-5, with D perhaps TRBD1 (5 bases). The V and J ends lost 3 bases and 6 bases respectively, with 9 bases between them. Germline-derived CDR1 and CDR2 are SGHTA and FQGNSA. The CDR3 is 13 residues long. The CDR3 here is CASSFQGGQPQHF. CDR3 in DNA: TGTGCCAGCAGCTTTCAGGGAGGTCAGCCCCAGCATTTT.

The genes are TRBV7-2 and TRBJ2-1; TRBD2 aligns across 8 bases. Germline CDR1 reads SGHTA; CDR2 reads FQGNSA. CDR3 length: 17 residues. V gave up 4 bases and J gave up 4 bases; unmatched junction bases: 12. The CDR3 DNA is TGTGCCAGCAGCTCCACCCTGGGCGGGGGGCATTACAATGAGCAGTTCTTC. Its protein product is CASSSTLGGGHYNEQFF.

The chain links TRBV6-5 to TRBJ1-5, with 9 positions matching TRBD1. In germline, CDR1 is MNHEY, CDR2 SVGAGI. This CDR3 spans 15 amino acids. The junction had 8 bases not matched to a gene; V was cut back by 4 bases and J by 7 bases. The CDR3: CASSSDRGTVQPQHF. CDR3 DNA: TGTGCCAGCAGTTCCGACAGGGGGACGGTCCAGCCCCAGCATTTT.

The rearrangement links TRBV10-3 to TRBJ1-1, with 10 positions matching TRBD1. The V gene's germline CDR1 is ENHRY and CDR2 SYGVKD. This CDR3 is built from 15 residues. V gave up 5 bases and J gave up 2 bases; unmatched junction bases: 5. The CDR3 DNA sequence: TGTGCCATCAGTCCTGACAGGGGGCGTAACACTGAAGCTTTCTTT. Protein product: CAISPDRGRNTEAFF.

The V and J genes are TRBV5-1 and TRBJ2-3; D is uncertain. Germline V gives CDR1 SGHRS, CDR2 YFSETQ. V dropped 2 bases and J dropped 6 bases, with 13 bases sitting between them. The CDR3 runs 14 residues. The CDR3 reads CASSLSDRLDTQYF. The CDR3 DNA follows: TGCGCCAGCAGCTTATCGGACCGCCTCGATACGCAGTATTTT.

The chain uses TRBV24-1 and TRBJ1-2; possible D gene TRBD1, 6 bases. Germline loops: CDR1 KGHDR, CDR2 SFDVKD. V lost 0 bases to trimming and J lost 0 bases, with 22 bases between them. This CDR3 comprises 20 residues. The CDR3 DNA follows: TGTGCCACCAGTGATTTGCGGGTGGCGGACAGTGGAAGTCCTAACTATGGCTACACCTTC. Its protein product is CATSDLRVADSGSPNYGYTF.

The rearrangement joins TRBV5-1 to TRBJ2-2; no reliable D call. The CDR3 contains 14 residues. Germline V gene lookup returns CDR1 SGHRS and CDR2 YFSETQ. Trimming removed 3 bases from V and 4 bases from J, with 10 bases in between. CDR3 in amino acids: CASSSSAVTGELFF. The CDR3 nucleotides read TGCGCCAGCAGCTCTTCGGCAGTCACCGGGGAGCTGTTTTTT.

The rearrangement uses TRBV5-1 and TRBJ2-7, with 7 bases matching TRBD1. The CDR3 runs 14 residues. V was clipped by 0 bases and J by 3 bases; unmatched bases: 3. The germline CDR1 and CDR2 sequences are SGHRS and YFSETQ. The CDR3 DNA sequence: TGCGCCAGCAGCTTGGCCAGGGGGATCTACGAGCAGTACTTC. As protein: CASSLARGIYEQYF. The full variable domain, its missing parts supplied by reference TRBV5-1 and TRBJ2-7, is KAGVTQTPRYLIKTRGQQVTLSCSPISGHRSVSWYQQTPGQGLQFLFEYFSETQRNKGNFPGRFSGRQFSNSRSEMNVSTLELGDSALYLCASSLARGIYEQYFGPGTRLTVT.

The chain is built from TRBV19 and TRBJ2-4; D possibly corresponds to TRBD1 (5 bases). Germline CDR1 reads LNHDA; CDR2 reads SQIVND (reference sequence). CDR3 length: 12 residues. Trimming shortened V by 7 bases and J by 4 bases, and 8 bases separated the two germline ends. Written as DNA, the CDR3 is TGTGCCAGTATTCAGGGTAAAAACATTCAGTACTTC. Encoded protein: CASIQGKNIQYF.

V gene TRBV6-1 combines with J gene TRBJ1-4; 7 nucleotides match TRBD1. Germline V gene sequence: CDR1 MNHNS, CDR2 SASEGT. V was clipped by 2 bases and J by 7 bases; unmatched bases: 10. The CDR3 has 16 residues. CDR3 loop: CASSEITGAGVEKLFF. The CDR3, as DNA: TGTGCCAGCAGTGAAATTACAGGGGCCGGAGTTGAAAAACTGTTTTTT.

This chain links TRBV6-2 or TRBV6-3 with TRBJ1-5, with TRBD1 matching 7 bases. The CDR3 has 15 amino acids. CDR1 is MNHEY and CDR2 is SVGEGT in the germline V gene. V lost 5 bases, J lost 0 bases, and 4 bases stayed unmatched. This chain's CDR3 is CASSGQAHSNQPQHF. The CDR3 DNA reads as TGTGCCAGCAGTGGACAGGCCCATAGCAATCAGCCCCAGCATTTT.

DNA for the CDR3: TGTGCCAGCAGTCGACAGGGGAATCAGCCCCAGCATTTT. It translates to CASSRQGNQPQHF. This sequence joins TRBV6-5 and TRBJ1-5; 8 bases line up with TRBD1. The germline gives CDR1 MNHEY, CDR2 SVGAGI. V dropped 5 bases and J dropped 4; count of bases not matched to a gene: 1. This CDR3 has 13 amino acids.

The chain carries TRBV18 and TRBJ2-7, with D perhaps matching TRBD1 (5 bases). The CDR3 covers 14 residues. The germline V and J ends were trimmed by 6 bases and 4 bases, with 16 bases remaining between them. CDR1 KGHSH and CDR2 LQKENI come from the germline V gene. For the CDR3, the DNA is TGTGCCAGCTCCCCGAATCCCAGGGTGTACGAGCAGTACTTC. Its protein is CASSPNPRVYEQYF.

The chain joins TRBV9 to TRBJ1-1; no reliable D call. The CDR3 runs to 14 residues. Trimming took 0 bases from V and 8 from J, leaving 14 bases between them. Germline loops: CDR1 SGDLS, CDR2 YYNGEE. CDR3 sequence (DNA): TGTGCCAGCAGCGTAGGGGCGTTGGCGGCCGAAGCTTTCTTT. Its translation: CASSVGALAAEAFF.

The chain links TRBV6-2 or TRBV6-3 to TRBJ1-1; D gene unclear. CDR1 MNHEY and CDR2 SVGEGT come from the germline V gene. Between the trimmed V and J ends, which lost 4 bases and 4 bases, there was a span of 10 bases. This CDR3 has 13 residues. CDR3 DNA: TGTGCCAGCAGTTCCCAGGCCGGCACTGAAGCTTTCTTT. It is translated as CASSSQAGTEAFF.

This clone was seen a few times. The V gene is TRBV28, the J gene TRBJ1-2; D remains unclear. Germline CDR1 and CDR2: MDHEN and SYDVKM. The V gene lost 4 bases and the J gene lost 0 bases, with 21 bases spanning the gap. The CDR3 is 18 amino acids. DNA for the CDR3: TGTGCCAGCAGTTCCCTGGACCGGACCAAGGGAGCTAACTATGGCTACACCTTC. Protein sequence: CASSSLDRTKGANYGYTF.

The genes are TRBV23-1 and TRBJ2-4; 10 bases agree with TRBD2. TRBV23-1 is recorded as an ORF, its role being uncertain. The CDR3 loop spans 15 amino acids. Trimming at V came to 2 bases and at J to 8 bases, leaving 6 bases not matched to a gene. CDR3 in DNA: TGCGCCAGCAGTCAAGGGACTAGCGTCTTTGACATTCAGTACTTC. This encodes CASSQGTSVFDIQYF.

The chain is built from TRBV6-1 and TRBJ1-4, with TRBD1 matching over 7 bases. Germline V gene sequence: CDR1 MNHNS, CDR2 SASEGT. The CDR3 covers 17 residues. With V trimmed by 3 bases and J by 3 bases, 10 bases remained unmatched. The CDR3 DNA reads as TGTGCCAGCAGTGAGATGGTAGGGGGCGCAGCTAATGAAAAACTGTTTTTT. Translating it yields CASSEMVGGAANEKLFF.

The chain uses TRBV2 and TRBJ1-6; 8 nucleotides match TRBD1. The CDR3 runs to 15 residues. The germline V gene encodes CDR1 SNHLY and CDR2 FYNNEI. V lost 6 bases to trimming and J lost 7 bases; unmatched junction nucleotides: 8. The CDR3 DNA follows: TGTGCCAGCAGGGAACAGGGGGTTGACAATTCACCCCTCCACTTT. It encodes CASREQGVDNSPLHF. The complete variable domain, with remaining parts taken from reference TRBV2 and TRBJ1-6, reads EPEVTQTPSHQVTQMGQEVILRCVPISNHLYFYWYRQILGQKVEFLVSFYNNEISEKSEIFDDQFSVERPDGSNFTLKIRSTKLEDSAMYFCASREQGVDNSPLHFGNGTRLTVT.

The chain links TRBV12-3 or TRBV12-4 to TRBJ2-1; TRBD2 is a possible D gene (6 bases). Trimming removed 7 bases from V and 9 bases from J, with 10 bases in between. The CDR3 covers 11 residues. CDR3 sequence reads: CASTIGGEQFF. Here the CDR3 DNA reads TGTGCCAGCACCATCGGGGGTGAGCAGTTCTTC.

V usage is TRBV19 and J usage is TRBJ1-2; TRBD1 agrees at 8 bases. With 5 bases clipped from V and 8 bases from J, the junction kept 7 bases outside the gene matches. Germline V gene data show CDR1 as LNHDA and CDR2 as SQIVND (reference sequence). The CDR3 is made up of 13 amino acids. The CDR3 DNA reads TGTGCCAGTAGTCTTGGACAGGGACTAGGCTACACCTTC. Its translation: CASSLGQGLGYTF.

CDR3 DNA: TGTGCCAGCAGCTTATCCGGTGCCGGGATAGGAAACACCATATATTTT. It specifies CASSLSGAGIGNTIYF. This rearrangement joins TRBV7-3 to TRBJ1-3, with unresolved D. V was shortened by 2 bases and J by 4 bases, with 15 bases between the two germline ends. CDR3 size: 16 residues. Germline V gene sequence: CDR1 SGHTA, CDR2 FQGTGA.

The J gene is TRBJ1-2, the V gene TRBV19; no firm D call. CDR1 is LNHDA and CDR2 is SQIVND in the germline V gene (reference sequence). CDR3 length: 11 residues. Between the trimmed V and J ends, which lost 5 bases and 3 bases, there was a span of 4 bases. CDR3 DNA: TGTGCCAGTAGTTTGGACTATGGCTACACCTTC. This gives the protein CASSLDYGYTF.